In its sample, the clone carrying this TCR beta chain was seen a few times. This CDR3 region has 16 residues. In germline, CDR1 is SEHNR, CDR2 FQNEAQ (reference sequence). Trimming removed 0 bases from V and 2 bases from J, with 11 bases in between. The data stem from a study of response to subunit inactivated influenza vaccine. TCRdb re-analysed the RT-PCR reads in MiXCR, keeping a single row per CDR3 protein. The table lists about 500,000 distinct CDR3 sequences, approximately 15% of them singletons. The J gene is TRBJ1-5, the V gene TRBV7-9; TRBD1 might be the D (5 bases). This clonotype was sampled from a man aged 50 to 69 who received an inactivated influenza vaccine. The sequencing here drew on CD4+ T cells sorted from PBMCs, taken around 25 months after vaccination. This CDR3 reads CASSLAGSGRNQPQHF. DNA for the CDR3: TGTGCCAGCAGCTTAGCGGGGTCAGGGCGCAATCAGCCCCAGCATTTT. Using reference TRBV7-9 and TRBJ1-5 for the parts outside the CDR3, the full variable domain is DTGVSQNPRHKITKRGQNVTFRCDPISEHNRLYWYRQTLGQGPEFLTYFQNEAQLEKSRLLSDRFSAERPKGSFSTLEIQRTEQGDSAMYLCASSLAGSGRNQPQHFGDGTRLSIL.